This is a list of T cell receptor beta chains from one sample in a study of CD8+CD57+ T cells in acquired aplastic anemia. A single record per CDR3 protein comes from TCRdb applying MiXCR to the reads. The sample consists of 150,000 to 200,000 distinct CDR3 sequences, approximately 48% of them appearing once. The sequenced material came from sorted CD4+, CD8+, or CD8+CD57+ T cells (not recorded which) from PBMCs. These receptors were obtained from a human donor with aplastic anemia. The CDR3 runs from the conserved cysteine through the conserved F or W. Fields, in order: V gene, J gene, clone size, D gene, CDR3 DNA, CDR3 protein. D genes are given only for firm matches. Where a row states a size, it is once, few, many or the class of an expanded clone; other rows omit it.

TRBV25-1	TRBJ1-1	NA	NA	TGTGCCACCGTGCCAGGGATGAACACTGAAGCTTTCTTT	CATVPGMNTEAFF
TRBV7-9	TRBJ2-7	NA	TRBD1	TGTGCCAGCAGCGCTTGGGACAGGCCGTCCGAGCAGTACTTC	CASSAWDRPSEQYF
TRBV11-2	TRBJ1-2	many	NA	TGTGCCAGCAGCTTATACCCCGGTGGGTTCGACTATGGCTACACCTTC	CASSLYPGGFDYGYTF
TRBV19	TRBJ1-1	many	TRBD1	TGTGCCAGTACAATTTTACAGGGGCAAGGGTCTGAAGCTTTCTTT	CASTILQGQGSEAFF
TRBV20-1	TRBJ2-7	NA	TRBD2	TGCAGCGCTAGGGGACTAGCGGGAGGTACCCACGAGCAGTACTTC	CSARGLAGGTHEQYF
TRBV7-3	TRBJ1-1	few	NA	TGTGCCAGCAGCCGGGACTCCAACACTGAAGCTTTCTTT	CASSRDSNTEAFF
TRBV10-3	TRBJ1-5	many	TRBD1	TGTGCCATCAGTGAGTCAGCTTACAGGGGGCGCCTCTTGGCCCAGCATTTT	CAISESAYRGRLLAQHF
TRBV7-3	TRBJ2-7	once	NA	TGCGCCAGCAGCCACCGGACAGCCAGTACCTACGAGCAGTACTTC	CASSHRTASTYEQYF
TRBV7-9	TRBJ1-5	NA	NA	TGTGCCAGCAGCTTAGGACGGCAGCCCCAGCATTTT	CASSLGRQPQHF
TRBV4-2	TRBJ1-6	NA	TRBD1	TGTGCCAGCAGCCAAGTCTCCGGGACAGGGGATTCACCCCTCCACTTT	CASSQVSGTGDSPLHF
TRBV19	TRBJ2-3	many	TRBD1	TGTGCCAGTAGTATAGGGGAGAAGGACAGGTATAATTCGGGCACAGATACGCAGTATTTT	CASSIGEKDRYNSGTDTQYF
TRBV7-2	TRBJ2-7	NA	TRBD2	TGTGCCAGCAGCTTACCGAGTAGCGGGGGGGGCTACGAGCAGTACTTC	CASSLPSSGGGYEQYF
TRBV4-1	TRBJ2-3	once	NA	TGCGCCAGCAGCCAATTAGAAACAGATACGCAGTATTTT	CASSQLETDTQYF
TRBV24-1	TRBJ2-2	many	NA	TGTGCCACCAGTGAAACAGGATCCACCGGGGAGCTGTTTTTT	CATSETGSTGELFF
TRBV7-9	TRBJ1-5	NA	NA	TGTGCCAGCAGCTTAGGCGAAGACAATCAGCCCCAGCATTTT	CASSLGEDNQPQHF
TRBV14	TRBJ2-3	NA	NA	TGTGCCAGCAGCCAATTCCAGGGAGTTTGCACAGATACGCAGTATTTT	CASSQFQGVCTDTQYF
TRBV15	TRBJ2-5	once	NA	TGTGCCACCAGCAGGCGGGCTCAAGAGACCCAGTACTTC	CATSRRAQETQYF
TRBV25-1	TRBJ1-2	NA	NA	TGTGCCAGCAGTGAATTGCTGGGGGCGGCTATAACCACCGCTAACTATGGCTACACCTTC	CASSELLGAAITTANYGYTF
TRBV15	TRBJ2-1	NA	TRBD2	TGTGCCACCAGCAGATACTGGACTAGCGGGGGGGTTAATGAGCAGTTCTTC	CATSRYWTSGGVNEQFF
TRBV15	TRBJ2-3	NA	TRBD2	TGTGCCACCAGCAGAGTGGGCGGGACTAGCGTGTATACGCAGTATTTT	CATSRVGGTSVYTQYF
TRBV15	TRBJ2-2	NA	NA	TGTGCCACCAGCATGGGACCTAACACCGGGGAGCTGTTTTTT	CATSMGPNTGELFF
TRBV24-1	TRBJ1-5	many	NA	TGTGCCACCAGTGCGGGTCGGGTAAATCAGCCCCAGCATTTT	CATSAGRVNQPQHF
TRBV18	TRBJ1-1	few	NA	TGTGCCAGCTCACCACCGTACGGAGCTAGGAACACTGAAGCTTTCTTT	CASSPPYGARNTEAFF
TRBV20-1	TRBJ1-1	many	NA	TGCAGTGCGTCAGCGGGGGGCCCAGGGACTGAAGCTTTCTTT	CSASAGGPGTEAFF
TRBV6-2/TRBV6-3	TRBJ2-6	few	NA	TGTGCCAGCAGTTACTCCCGCCTGAGGGGCAGCTCTGGGGCCAACGTCCTGACTTTC	CASSYSRLRGSSGANVLTF
TRBV7-9	TRBJ1-2	few	NA	TGTGCCAGCAGGACCGACGTGGCAGGCTACACCTTC	CASRTDVAGYTF
TRBV10-3	TRBJ2-2	many	NA	TGTGCCCCTTGGCCGGAGCTGTTTTTT	CAPWPELFF
TRBV20-1	TRBJ2-7	NA	TRBD1	TGCAGTGCTAGTCGACAGGGGTCCTACGAGCAGTACTTC	CSASRQGSYEQYF
TRBV7-2	TRBJ2-5	many	NA	TGTGCCAGCAGGAACAGGGTTGGAATAGAGACCCAGTACTTC	CASRNRVGIETQYF